This T cell receptor beta chain is from a study of blood T cell repertoires in COVID-19. Study at large: COVID-19 samples collected from the United States, Italy and Spain covered acute and convalescent phases. T cells, B-cell-depleted T cells, or PBMCs provided the cDNA or gDNA that served as material.

Per the original data handling: Cell counts per sample came from amplifying reference gene primers. Generated by immunoSEQ multiplex PCR, the TCRdb table keeps only in-frame clones and is missing some. That table supplies the V and J calls and clone size; D and trimming were determined from the DNA. The sample has roughly 99,000 clones; about 80% are singletons. Trimming took 1 base from V and 1 from J, leaving 7 bases between them. This CDR3 spans 14 amino acids. Per the germline V gene, CDR1 is SGHTA and CDR2 is FQGTGA. V usage is TRBV7-3 and J usage is TRBJ1-1; a weak D match, TRBD1 (5 bases). The clonotype comes from a man between 65 and 79 years old with acute or convalescent COVID-19. Sequenced: peripheral blood. The CDR3 here is CASSLSRENTEAFF. The CDR3 DNA sequence: TGTGCCAGCAGCTTAAGCAGGGAGAACACTGAAGCTTTCTTT.